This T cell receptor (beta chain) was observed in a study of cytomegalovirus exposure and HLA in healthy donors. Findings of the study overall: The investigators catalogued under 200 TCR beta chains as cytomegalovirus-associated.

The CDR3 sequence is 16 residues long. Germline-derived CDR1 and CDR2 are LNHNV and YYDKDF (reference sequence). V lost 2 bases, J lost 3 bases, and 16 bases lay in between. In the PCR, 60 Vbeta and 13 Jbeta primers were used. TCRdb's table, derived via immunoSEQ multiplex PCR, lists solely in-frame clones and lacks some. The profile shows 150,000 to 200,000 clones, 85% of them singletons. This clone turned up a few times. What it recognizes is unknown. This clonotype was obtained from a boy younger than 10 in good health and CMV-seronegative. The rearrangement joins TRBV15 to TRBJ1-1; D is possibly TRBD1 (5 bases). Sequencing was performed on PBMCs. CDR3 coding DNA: TGTGCCACCAGCAGACTTCCCCGGGGGGGTCACACTGAAGCTTTCTTT. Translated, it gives CATSRLPRGGHTEAFF.